These 8 T cell receptor beta chains originate from one sample sequenced in a study of cytomegalovirus exposure and HLA in healthy donors. 13 Jbeta primers and 60 Vbeta primers were used for the PCR. Assay: immunoSEQ multiplex PCR; the TCRdb copy retains only in-frame clones and omits some. Among tens of thousands of clones listed, nearly 55% were seen once. The sample taken for sequencing was PBMCs. The receptors were gathered from a woman aged 35 to 49 in good health and CMV-seropositive.

This rearrangement joins TRBV29-1 to TRBJ2-3, with 9 bases lining up with TRBD2. The CDR3 extends over 16 amino acids. Losses at the gene ends were 1 base for V and 4 bases for J; bases not matched to a gene: 9. Looked up from germline, CDR1 is SQVTM and CDR2 is ANQGSEA. The CDR3 here is CSVEVRRGGKPDTQYF. For the CDR3, the DNA is TGCAGCGTTGAAGTAAGGCGGGGGGGCAAGCCAGATACGCAGTATTTT.

V usage is TRBV7-6 and J usage is TRBJ2-3; D remains unclear. From germline, CDR1 is SGHVS and CDR2 FNYEAQ. This CDR3 has 12 residues. V shed 5 bases and J shed 4 bases, with 7 bases lying between them. The CDR3 region is CASSPSPDTQYF. The CDR3 region has the DNA TGTGCCAGCAGCCCGAGCCCAGATACGCAGTATTTT. The full variable domain, rest sourced from reference TRBV7-6 and TRBJ2-3, is GAGVSQSPRYKVTKRGQDVALRCDPISGHVSLYWYRQALGQGPEFLTYFNYEAQQDKSGLPNDRFSAERPEGSISTLTIQRTEQRDSAMYRCASSPSPDTQYFGPGTRLTVL.

This clone was picked up a small number of times. The DNA of the CDR3 is TGTGCCAGCAGCTTGTTCTACGAGCAGTACTTC. Residues: CASSLFYEQYF. The rearrangement links TRBV5-4 to TRBJ2-5; D gene unclear. The J call may be mistaken, given a closer DNA end match to TRBJ2-7. The length of the CDR3 is 11 residues. CDR1 is SGHNT, CDR2 YYREEE, per germline (reference sequence).

The chain employs TRBV15 and TRBJ2-3, with D unclear. The CDR3 extends over 13 amino acids. CDR1 and CDR2 from the germline V gene are LNHNV and YYDKDF (reference sequence). Trimming stripped 1 base from V and 6 bases from J, with 8 bases between. The CDR3 DNA reads TGTGCCACCAGCAGAGTCAGTCAGGATACGCAGTATTTT. It codes for CATSRVSQDTQYF.

The chain is built from TRBV29-1 and TRBJ1-2; the D gene is possibly TRBD1 (5 bases). The CDR3 has 14 amino acids. Germline V lookup: CDR1 SQVTM, CDR2 ANQGSEA. V lost 2 bases, J lost 4 bases, and 14 bases lay in between. CDR3 in DNA: TGCAGCGTTGAACAACAGGATAGAGGCTATGGCTACACCTTC. It yields the protein CSVEQQDRGYGYTF.

This clone was recorded a few times. The DNA of the CDR3 is TGTGCCAGTAGTAACCGGGACAGGGGACTCAATCAGCCCCAGCATTTT. Amino acid sequence: CASSNRDRGLNQPQHF. The chain uses TRBV19 and TRBJ1-5, with TRBD1 identical over 10 bases. The CDR3 runs 16 residues. V lost 4 bases and J lost 3; bases outside the gene matches: 6. Germline assignment: CDR1 LNHDA and CDR2 SQIVND (reference sequence).

This clone was observed a few times. In DNA form, the CDR3 reads TGTGCCAGCTTTATGTCCTCTGGAAACACCATATATTTT. It is translated as CASFMSSGNTIYF. This chain uses TRBV28 with TRBJ1-3, with no clear D. Germline V gene sequence: CDR1 MDHEN, CDR2 SYDVKM. V lost 8 bases, J lost 0 bases, and 8 bases lay in between. The CDR3 has 13 amino acids.

This rearrangement joins TRBV9 to TRBJ2-3, with TRBD2 matching 7 bases. The CDR3 contains 19 residues. V lost 0 bases, J lost 2 bases, and 15 bases stayed unmatched. Germline CDR1 reads SGDLS; CDR2 reads YYNGEE. CDR3 sequence (DNA): TGTGCCAGCAGCGTAGATTGGGCTAGCAGGGAGGGGTCCACAGATACGCAGTATTTT. Its translation is CASSVDWASREGSTDTQYF.